This T cell receptor (beta chain) was identified in a study of blood T cell repertoires in COVID-19. The CDR3 has 17 residues. In germline, CDR1 is SGHAT, CDR2 FQNNGV. V lost 2 bases and J lost 3; bases outside the gene matches: 10. Generated by immunoSEQ multiplex PCR, the TCRdb table keeps only in-frame clones and is missing some. The sample holds 150,000 to 200,000 clones, about 86% seen once. This TCR derives from a man aged 55 to 70 with acute or convalescent COVID-19. The sequenced material came from peripheral blood. The rearrangement links TRBV11-2 to TRBJ2-7; 10 nucleotides agree with TRBD2. As DNA, the CDR3 is TGTGCCAGCAGCTTAATGGGATGGGCTAGCGGGAGCTACGAGCAGTACTTC. It encodes CASSLMGWASGSYEQYF.